This T cell receptor (beta chain) comes out of a study of blood T cells in healthy people across ages. Broader study findings: Older age coincided with a roughly linear decline in TCR beta diversity per million T cells. Naive CD4+ cell counts and diversity both ran higher in long-lived than in aged donors.

Alongside a J-beta primer mix, a sample-barcoded 5' primer served in a second PCR lasting 7 to 11 cycles. CDR3-containing paired-end reads numbering at least 2.5 million came from each sample. TCRdb fed the 5' RACE reads into MiXCR, producing one record per CDR3 protein. The sample contains about 750,000 distinct CDR3 sequences, about 48% of which appear only once. Concerning this clonotype itself: The antigen remains undetermined.

Isolation of PBMCs gave at least 7 million cells per sample. CDR1 is MDHEN and CDR2 is SYDVKM in the germline V gene. Trimming left V 7 bases short and J 6 bases short, with 16 bases between. The CDR3 sequence is 14 residues long. Sequencing used blood. This receptor was identified in a man at least 80 years old in good health. The chain uses TRBV28 and TRBJ2-1; TRBD1 might be the D (8 bases). The DNA for the CDR3 is TGTGCCAGCATCGGACAGGGAGGGAGCAATGAGCAGTTCTTC. This gives the protein CASIGQGGSNEQFF. The whole variable domain, filled in from reference TRBV28 and TRBJ2-1, reads DVKVTQSSRYLVKRTGEKVFLECVQDMDHENMFWYRQDPGLGLRLIYFSYDVKMKEKGDIPEGYSVSREKKERFSLILESASTNQTSMYLCASIGQGGSNEQFFGPGTRLTVL.